This T cell receptor beta chain was documented in a study of blood T cell repertoires in COVID-19. Looking at the study overall: Specimens from acute and convalescent COVID-19 originated in the United States, Italy and Spain.

Methods used by the authors: Reference gene primer amplification yielded estimated nucleated cell counts. Repertoires were generated with immunoSEQ multiplex PCR, while TCRdb's copy carries only in-frame clones and drops some. Clone size and V and J calls were adopted from that table, with D and trimming inferred from the DNA. The sample has 150,000 or so clones; approximately 86% are singletons. CDR3 length: 13 residues. Per germline, CDR1 MNHEY and CDR2 SVGAGI. Losses at the gene ends were 7 bases for V and 5 bases for J; bases not matched to a gene: 3. V and J are TRBV6-5 and TRBJ2-2; 8 bases are a match to TRBD1. The receptor was derived from a woman in her sixties with acute or convalescent COVID-19. Sample: peripheral blood. In DNA form, the CDR3 reads TGTGCCAGCAACCGACAGGGGACCGGGGAGCTGTTTTTT. Residues: CASNRQGTGELFF.